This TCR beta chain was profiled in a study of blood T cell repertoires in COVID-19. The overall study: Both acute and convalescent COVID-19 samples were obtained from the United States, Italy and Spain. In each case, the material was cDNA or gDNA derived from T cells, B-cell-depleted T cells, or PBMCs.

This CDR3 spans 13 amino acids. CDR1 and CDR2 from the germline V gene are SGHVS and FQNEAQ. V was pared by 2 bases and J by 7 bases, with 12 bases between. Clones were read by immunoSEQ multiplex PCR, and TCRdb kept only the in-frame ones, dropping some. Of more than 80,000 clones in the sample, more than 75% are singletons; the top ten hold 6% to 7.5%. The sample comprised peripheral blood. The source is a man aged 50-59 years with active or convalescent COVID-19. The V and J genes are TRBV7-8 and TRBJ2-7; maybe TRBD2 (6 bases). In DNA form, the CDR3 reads TGTGCCAGCAGCTTATTTTTGGCGGGAGAGCAGTACGTC. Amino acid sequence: CASSLFLAGEQYV.